A selection of T cell receptor beta chains follows, all from one sample in a study of shared clonotypes between healthy human individuals. Sequenced by immunoSEQ multiplex PCR; TCRdb stores in-frame clones only, minus some. The sample holds about 680,000 clones, about 90% seen once. Sequenced input: naive CD8+ T cells sorted from blood. Receptors originate from a man aged 25-45 years in good health. CDR3s include the opening cysteine and the closing phenylalanine or tryptophan. A D gene is named only where the DNA matches it firmly. Clone size is stated in some rows and not others, as once, few, many or a class when expanded.

TRBJ2-5,TRBV7-9,-,once,CASSLATETQYF,TGTGCCAGCAGCTTAGCTACAGAGACCCAGTACTTC
TRBJ2-7,TRBV9,-,few,CASSVDVGGPYEQYF,TGTGCCAGCAGCGTAGATGTCGGGGGGCCCTACGAGCAGTACTTC
TRBJ2-7,TRBV7-9,-,-,CASSLAGTVYEQYF,TGTGCCAGCAGCTTAGCGGGTACAGTCTACGAGCAGTACTTC
TRBJ2-1,TRBV7-2,-,-,CASSLVPNEQFF,TGTGCCAGCAGCTTAGTACCAAATGAGCAGTTCTTC
TRBJ2-1,TRBV7-9,-,-,CASSLGLWEQFF,TGTGCCAGCAGCCTCGGACTATGGGAGCAGTTCTTC
TRBJ2-5,TRBV19,-,-,CASSLDRFQETQYF,TGTGCCAGTAGTCTTGACAGATTCCAAGAGACCCAGTACTTC
TRBJ2-3,TRBV7-2,TRBD2,-,CASSFPAGGTDTQYF,TGTGCCAGCAGCTTCCCAGCGGGGGGCACAGATACGCAGTATTTT
TRBJ1-1,TRBV7-9,-,-,CASSLNGHLNTEAFF,TGTGCCAGCAGCTTAAACGGACACCTGAACACTGAAGCTTTCTTT
TRBJ2-1,TRBV7-6,TRBD1,-,CASSSGQSMQFF,TGTGCCAGCAGCTCGGGACAGTCTATGCAGTTCTTC
TRBJ2-1,TRBV11-3,-,-,CASSDRNYGSNEQFF,TGTGCCAGCAGCGACCGGAACTACGGGTCGAATGAGCAGTTCTTC
TRBJ2-1,TRBV5-4,-,-,CASSLGLGADEQFF,TGTGCCAGCAGCTTGGGGTTGGGGGCCGATGAGCAGTTCTTC
TRBJ2-7,TRBV28,-,once,CASSFRTVYEQYF,TGTGCCAGCAGTTTTCGCACAGTCTACGAGCAGTACTTC
TRBJ2-7,TRBV19,TRBD1,-,CASSWDRVKQYF,TGTGCCAGTAGCTGGGACAGGGTGAAGCAGTACTTC
TRBJ2-5,TRBV4-2,-,once,CASSQEATSAAETQYF,TGTGCCAGCAGCCAAGAGGCGACTAGTGCGGCAGAGACCCAGTACTTC
TRBJ2-7,TRBV21-1,-,once,CASSRPDRDEQYF,TGTGCCAGCAGCCGACCCGACAGGGACGAGCAGTACTTC
TRBJ1-4,TRBV27,TRBD1,-,CASSVTGGRDEKLFF,TGTGCCAGCAGTGTGACAGGGGGCCGGGACGAAAAACTGTTTTTT
TRBJ1-2,TRBV27,-,-,CASSLLQGSSYGYTF,TGTGCCAGCAGTTTATTACAGGGTTCGTCCTATGGCTACACCTTC
TRBJ1-1,TRBV9,TRBD1,-,CASSVLPGQGIGEAFF,TGTGCCAGCAGCGTCCTACCGGGACAGGGTATTGGTGAAGCTTTCTTT
TRBJ1-1,TRBV18,-,once,CASSPGSNTEAFF,TGTGCCAGCTCACCTGGGTCGAACACTGAAGCTTTCTTT
TRBJ2-7,TRBV7-9,-,-,CASSPRDAYEQYF,TGTGCCAGCAGCCCCAGGGACGCCTACGAGCAGTACTTC
TRBJ1-2,TRBV7-9,-,-,CASSPTGTYGYTF,TGTGCCAGCAGCCCAACAGGGACCTATGGCTACACCTTC
TRBJ2-7,TRBV6-6,-,-,CASSYSPSYEQYF,TGTGCCAGCAGTTACTCCCCCTCCTACGAGCAGTACTTC
TRBJ1-5,TRBV5-6,-,-,CASSSAGDQPQHF,TGTGCCAGCAGCTCAGCGGGGGATCAGCCCCAGCATTTT
TRBJ1-1,TRBV30,-,few,CAWSIRGRTEAFF,TGTGCCTGGAGTATACGAGGGAGGACTGAAGCTTTCTTT
TRBJ2-1,TRBV10-2,-,-,CASRGDRGTYNEQFF,TGCGCCAGCAGGGGGGACAGAGGGACTTACAATGAGCAGTTCTTC
TRBJ2-7,TRBV4-2,TRBD2,-,CASSQEGLAGYYEQYF,TGTGCCAGCAGCCAAGAGGGACTAGCGGGATACTACGAGCAGTACTTC
TRBJ2-5,TRBV29-1,-,-,CSVVTLVEGQYF,TGCAGCGTTGTGACTCTAGTCGAAGGCCAGTACTTC
TRBJ1-1,TRBV7-2,TRBD1,-,CASSFSSGQVNTEAFF,TGTGCCAGCAGCTTCTCTTCGGGACAGGTAAACACTGAAGCTTTCTTT
TRBJ2-1,TRBV18,-,-,CASSQRAARVTYNEQFF,TGTGCCAGCTCCCAGAGGGCGGCCCGAGTTACCTACAATGAGCAGTTCTTC
TRBJ1-5,TRBV7-8,-,-,CASSLDPHRIYSNQPQHF,TGTGCCAGCAGCTTAGATCCCCACAGGATCTATAGCAATCAGCCCCAGCATTTT
TRBJ2-2,TRBV11-2,TRBD2,-,CASSARSGRAAGELFF,TGTGCCAGCAGCGCTCGTAGCGGGAGGGCCGCCGGGGAGCTGTTTTTT
TRBJ1-3,TRBV5-5,-,-,CASSLVGVSGNTIYF,TGTGCCAGCAGCTTGGTCGGGGTCTCCGGAAACACCATATATTTT
TRBJ2-1,TRBV19,TRBD2,-,CASTLAGGYNEQFF,TGTGCCAGCACATTAGCGGGCGGTTACAATGAGCAGTTCTTC
TRBJ2-7,TRBV10-1,-,-,CASSETDAAEQYF,TGCGCCAGCAGTGAGACGGATGCGGCCGAGCAGTACTTC
TRBJ2-7,TRBV11-2,-,-,CASSFPRGTQTYEQYF,TGTGCCAGCAGCTTCCCTCGCGGGACACAGACCTACGAGCAGTACTTC
TRBJ2-2,TRBV6-5,TRBD1,-,CASSFLGGSNTGELFF,TGTGCCAGCAGTTTTTTAGGGGGCTCGAACACCGGGGAGCTGTTTTTT
TRBJ2-2,TRBV10-1,-,-,CASSAQAIPGELFF,TGCGCCAGCAGTGCCCAAGCGATTCCCGGGGAGCTGTTTTTT
TRBJ1-5,TRBV5-5,-,once,CASSLGKGLSQPQHF,TGTGCCAGCAGCTTGGGGAAGGGTTTGAGTCAGCCCCAGCATTTT
TRBJ2-7,TRBV7-9,TRBD1,-,CASSSVTGDVYEQYF,TGTGCCAGCAGTTCCGTAACAGGGGACGTCTACGAGCAGTACTTC
TRBJ1-5,TRBV6-5,-,-,CASSSGGYQPQHF,TGTGCCAGCAGTTCAGGTGGTTATCAGCCCCAGCATTTT
TRBJ1-1,TRBV5-1,-,-,CASSRTRRVGEPNTEAFF,TGCGCCAGCAGCCGGACACGCAGGGTAGGGGAACCGAACACTGAAGCTTTCTTT